The T cell receptor beta chain described here comes from a study of T cell repertoires in cytomegalovirus infection. Using its own MiXCR run on the reads, TCRdb lists one record per CDR3 protein. The repertoire holds some 180,000 distinct CDR3 sequences, with about a sixth as singletons. This CDR3 comprises 14 residues. CDR1 and CDR2 (germline): LNHNV, YYDKDF (reference sequence). Trimming cost V 4 bases and J 9 bases, with 13 bases left between them. Sequencing input: CD8+ T cells from PBMCs. The genes are TRBV15 and TRBJ2-6, with no clear D. This receptor was taken from a human donor in good health (CMV status not recorded). Some clones in this sample may be carry-over from other donors' samples. The CDR3 region has the DNA TGTGCCACCAGCACACGACACGGTGGCAACGTCCTGACTTTC. The encoded protein is CATSTRHGGNVLTF.